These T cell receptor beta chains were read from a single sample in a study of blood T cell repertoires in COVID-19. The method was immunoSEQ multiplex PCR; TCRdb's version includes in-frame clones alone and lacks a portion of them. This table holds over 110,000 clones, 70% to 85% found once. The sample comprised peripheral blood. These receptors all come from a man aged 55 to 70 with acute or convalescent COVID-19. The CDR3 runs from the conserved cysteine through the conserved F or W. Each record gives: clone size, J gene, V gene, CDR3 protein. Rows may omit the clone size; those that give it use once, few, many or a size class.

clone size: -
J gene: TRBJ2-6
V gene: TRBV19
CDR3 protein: CASSISGAGANVLTF

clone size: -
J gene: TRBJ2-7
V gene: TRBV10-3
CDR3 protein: CAIRDRGYEQYF

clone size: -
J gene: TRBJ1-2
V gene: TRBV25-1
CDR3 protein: CASSVQGARGYTF

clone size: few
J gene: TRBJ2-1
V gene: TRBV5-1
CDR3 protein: CASSPSGFYNEQFF

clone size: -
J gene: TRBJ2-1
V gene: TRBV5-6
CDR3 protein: CASSPWTSLNEQFF

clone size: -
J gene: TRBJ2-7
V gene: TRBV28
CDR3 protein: CASSLITSGSWGEQYF

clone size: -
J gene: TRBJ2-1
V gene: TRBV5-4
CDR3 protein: CASSRSGGNDEQFF

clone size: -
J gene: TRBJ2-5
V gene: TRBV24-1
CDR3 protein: CATSDRLAGLEETQYF

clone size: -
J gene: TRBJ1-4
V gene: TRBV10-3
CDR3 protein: CAISEPDRGTNEKLFF

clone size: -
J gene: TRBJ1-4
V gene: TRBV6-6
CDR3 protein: CASSYPTGGAYEKLFF

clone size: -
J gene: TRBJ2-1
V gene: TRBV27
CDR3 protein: CASSFGGGEPFF

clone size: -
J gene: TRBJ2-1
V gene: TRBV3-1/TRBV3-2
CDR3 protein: CASSQVSRGRIYEQFF

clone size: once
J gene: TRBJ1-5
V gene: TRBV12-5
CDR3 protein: CASGLTGSNQPQHF

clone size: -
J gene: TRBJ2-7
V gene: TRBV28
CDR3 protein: CASTNDRGSYEQYF